The T cell receptor (beta chain) described here comes from a study of cytomegalovirus exposure and HLA in healthy donors. Study findings and constraints: Among the CMV-associated chains, three were confirmed in vitro as specific for CMV antigens. An Asian-associated ancestry cluster reportedly showed fewer N-insertions than the roughly 600-donor mean in a later analysis.

A multiplex PCR was run with 60 Vbeta primers and 13 Jbeta primers. Sequenced by immunoSEQ multiplex PCR; TCRdb stores in-frame clones only, minus some. Of 150,000 to 200,000 clones listed, approximately 79% were seen once; the top ten hold 1.5%. Concerning this clone: Its antigen remains unidentified.

The donors comprised healthy bone marrow donors. Losses at the gene ends were 4 bases for V and 8 bases for J; bases not matched to a gene: 14. The CDR3 extends over 16 amino acids. CDR1 MNHEY and CDR2 SMNVEV come from the germline V gene (reference sequence). The chain has TRBV27 and TRBJ1-2, with 9 nucleotides matching TRBD1. This clonotype originated in a girl between 5 and 17 years old in good health and CMV-seropositive. The sequencing sample was made of PBMCs. CDR3 nucleotides: TGTGCCAGCAGTTACGACGGTACAGGGGGCGTTCGCGGCTACACCTTC. Encoded protein: CASSYDGTGGVRGYTF.